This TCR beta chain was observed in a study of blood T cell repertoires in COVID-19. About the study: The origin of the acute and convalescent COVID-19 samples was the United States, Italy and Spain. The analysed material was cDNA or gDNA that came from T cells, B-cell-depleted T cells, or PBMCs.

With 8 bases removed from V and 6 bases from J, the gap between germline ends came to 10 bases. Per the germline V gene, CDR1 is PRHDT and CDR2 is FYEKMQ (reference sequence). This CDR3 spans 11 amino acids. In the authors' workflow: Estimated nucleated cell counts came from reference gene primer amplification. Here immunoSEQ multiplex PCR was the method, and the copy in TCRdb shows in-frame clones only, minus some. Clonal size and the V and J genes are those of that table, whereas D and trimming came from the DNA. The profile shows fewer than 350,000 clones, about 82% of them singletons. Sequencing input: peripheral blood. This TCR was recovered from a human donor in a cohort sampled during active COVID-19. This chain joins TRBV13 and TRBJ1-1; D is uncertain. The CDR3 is CASARLAEAFF. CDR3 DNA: TGTGCCAGCGCTCGGTTGGCTGAAGCTTTCTTT.